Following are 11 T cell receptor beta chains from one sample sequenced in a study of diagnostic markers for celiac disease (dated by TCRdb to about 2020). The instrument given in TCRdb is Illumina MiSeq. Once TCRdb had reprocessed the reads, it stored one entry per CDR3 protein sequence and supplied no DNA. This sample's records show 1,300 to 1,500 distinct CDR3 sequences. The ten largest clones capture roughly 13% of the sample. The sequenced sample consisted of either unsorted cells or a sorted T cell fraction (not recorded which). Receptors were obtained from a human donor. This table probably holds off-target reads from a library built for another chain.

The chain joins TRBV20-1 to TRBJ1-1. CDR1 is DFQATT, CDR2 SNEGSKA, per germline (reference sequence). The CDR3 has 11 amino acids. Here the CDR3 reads CSARGDAAAFF.

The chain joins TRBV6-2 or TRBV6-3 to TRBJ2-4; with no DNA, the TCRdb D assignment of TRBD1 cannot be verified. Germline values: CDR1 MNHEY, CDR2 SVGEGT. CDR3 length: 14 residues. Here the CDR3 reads CASSAREELNIQYF.

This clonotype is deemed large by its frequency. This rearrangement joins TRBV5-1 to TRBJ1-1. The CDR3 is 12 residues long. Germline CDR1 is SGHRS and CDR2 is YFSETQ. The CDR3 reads CASSAGNTEAFF. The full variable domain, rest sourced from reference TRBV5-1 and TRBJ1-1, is KAGVTQTPRYLIKTRGQQVTLSCSPISGHRSVSWYQQTPGQGLQFLFEYFSETQRNKGNFPGRFSGRQFSNSRSEMNVSTLELGDSALYLCASSAGNTEAFFGQGTRLTVV.

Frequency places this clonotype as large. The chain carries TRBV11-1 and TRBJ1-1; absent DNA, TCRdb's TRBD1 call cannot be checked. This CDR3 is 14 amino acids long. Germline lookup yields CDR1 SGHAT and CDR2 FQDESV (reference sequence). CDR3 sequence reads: CASSLSRGSTEAFF.

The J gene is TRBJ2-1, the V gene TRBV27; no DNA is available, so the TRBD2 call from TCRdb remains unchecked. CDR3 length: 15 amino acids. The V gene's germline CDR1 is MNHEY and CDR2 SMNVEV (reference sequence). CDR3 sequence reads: CASSAGLAGVGEQFF.

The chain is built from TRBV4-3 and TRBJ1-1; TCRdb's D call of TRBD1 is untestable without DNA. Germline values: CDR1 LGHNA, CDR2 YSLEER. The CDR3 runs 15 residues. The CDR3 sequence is CASSQVTGRWTEAFF.

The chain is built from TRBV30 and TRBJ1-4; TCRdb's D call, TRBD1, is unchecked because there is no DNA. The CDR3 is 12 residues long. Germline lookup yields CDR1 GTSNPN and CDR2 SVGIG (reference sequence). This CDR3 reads CAFGQKDEKLFF. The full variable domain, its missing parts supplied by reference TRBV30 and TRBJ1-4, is SQTIHQWPATLVQPVGSPLSLECTVEGTSNPNLYWYRQAAGRGLQLLFYSVGIGQISSEVPQNLSASRPQDRQFILSSKKLLLSDSGFYLCAFGQKDEKLFFGSGTQLSVL.

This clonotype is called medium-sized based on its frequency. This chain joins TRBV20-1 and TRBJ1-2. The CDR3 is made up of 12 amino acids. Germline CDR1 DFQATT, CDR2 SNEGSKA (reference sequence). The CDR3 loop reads CSAATTNYGYTF.

The CDR3: CASSLTGTSGSRADTQYF. The chain employs TRBV7-3 and TRBJ2-3; the TCRdb call, TRBD2, lacks DNA for checking. CDR3 length: 18 amino acids. CDR1 SGHTA and CDR2 FQGTGA come from the germline V gene.

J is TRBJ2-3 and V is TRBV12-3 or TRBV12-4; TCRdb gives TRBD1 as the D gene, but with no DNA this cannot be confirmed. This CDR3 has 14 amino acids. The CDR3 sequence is CASRPGQGPDTQYF.

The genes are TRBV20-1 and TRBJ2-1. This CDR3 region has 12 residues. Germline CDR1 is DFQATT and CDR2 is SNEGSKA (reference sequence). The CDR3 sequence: CSASGRYNEQFF.